One and the same sample provided the 24 T cell receptor beta chains below, sequenced in a study. TRBV12-4/TRBJ1-2 clonotypes were amplified with adaptor-ligated barcode primers. A single record per CDR3 protein comes from TCRdb applying MiXCR to the multiplex PCR reads. Here the sample spans around 290 distinct CDR3 sequences, less than 6.5% being singletons. Tregs were sorted as CD4+CD25+CD127-/low cells. Specimen: tumor-infiltrating Tregs sorted from the breast tumor. The receptor source for this set is a female donor with breast cancer.

This clonotype ranks as large (0.1 to 1%). The V and J genes are TRBV12-3 or TRBV12-4 and TRBJ1-2, with D unresolved. This CDR3 spans 15 amino acids. Trimming shortened V by 7 bases and J by 3 bases, and 18 bases separated the two germline ends. CDR3 coding DNA: TGTGCCAGCACCAAAAGCCTTCGACCGGACTATGGCTACACCTTC. This gives the protein CASTKSLRPDYGYTF.

This clonotype rates as medium-sized. The V gene is TRBV12-3 or TRBV12-4, the J gene TRBJ1-2; no firm D call. The V and J ends lost 1 base and 4 bases respectively, with 4 bases between them. This CDR3 spans 12 amino acids. The CDR3 protein is CASSLGLYGYTF. The DNA of the CDR3 is TGTGCCAGCAGTTTAGGTCTCTATGGCTACACCTTC.

By frequency in the sample, this clonotype is medium-sized. The chain combines TRBV12-3 or TRBV12-4 with TRBJ1-2; the D gene is possibly TRBD1 (6 bases). The CDR3 length is 13 residues. Trimming pared 7 bases from V and 4 bases from J, leaving 13 bases between. This CDR3 reads CASTSQGAYGYTF. CDR3 nucleotides: TGTGCCAGCACTTCACAGGGAGCCTATGGCTACACCTTC.

In this sample, this clonotype is medium-sized. The J gene is TRBJ1-2, the V gene TRBV12-3 or TRBV12-4; D gene unclear. CDR3 size: 13 residues. V lost 6 bases and J 4 bases, leaving 12 bases between the germline ends. The CDR3 here is CASSIGRIYGYTF. The DNA of the CDR3 is TGTGCCAGCAGCATCGGACGCATCTATGGCTACACCTTC.

By sample share, this clonotype is medium-sized. The J gene is TRBJ1-2, the V gene TRBV12-3 or TRBV12-4; 10 nucleotides line up with TRBD1. Germline trimming cut 6 bases from V and 8 bases from J; bases unmatched to any gene: 9. The CDR3 runs to 14 residues. The DNA of the CDR3 is TGTGCCAGCAGAACGGGACAGGGGATGTCCGGCTACACCTTC. Translation: CASRTGQGMSGYTF.

This clonotype is deemed large. The chain links TRBV12-3 or TRBV12-4 to TRBJ1-2; no definite D call. This CDR3 has 16 amino acids. V shed 1 base and J shed 0 bases, with 12 bases lying between them. The CDR3 protein is CASSLEAGRTNYGYTF. CDR3 nucleotides: TGTGCCAGCAGTTTAGAGGCAGGACGCACTAACTATGGCTACACCTTC.

In its sample, this clonotype ranks as medium-sized. The chain joins TRBV12-3 or TRBV12-4 to TRBJ1-2; D is unresolved. Trimming stripped 3 bases from V and 8 bases from J, with 10 bases between. The CDR3 has 12 amino acids. Here the CDR3 reads CASSFPGWGYTF. CDR3 bases: TGTGCCAGCAGTTTTCCTGGGTGGGGCTACACCTTC.

In its sample, this clonotype ranks as large. The chain carries TRBV12-3 or TRBV12-4 and TRBJ1-2, with a tentative D call TRBD1 (5 bases). The CDR3 runs 14 residues. V was pared by 7 bases and J by 8 bases, with 20 bases between. The CDR3 here is CASTRRGKSVGYTF. Here the CDR3 DNA reads TGTGCCAGCACGAGGAGGGGAAAGAGCGTGGGCTACACCTTC.

This clonotype is categorized as medium-sized. This CDR3 is CASSLEGFLGYTF. The CDR3 DNA sequence: TGTGCCAGCAGTTTAGAAGGGTTCCTTGGCTACACCTTC. The chain links TRBV12-3 or TRBV12-4 to TRBJ1-2; D unclear. This CDR3 region has 13 residues. V gave up 1 base and J gave up 7 bases, with 10 bases separating them.

By sample share, this clonotype is medium-sized (0.01 to 0.1%). This chain uses TRBV12-3 or TRBV12-4 with TRBJ1-2, with D tentatively TRBD1 (5 bases). V gave up 6 bases and J gave up 3 bases, with 20 bases separating them. CDR3 length: 16 amino acids. Here the CDR3 DNA reads TGTGCCAGCAGCCCCGCCCGCAGGGCTTCTGACTATGGCTACACCTTC. Its translation is CASSPARRASDYGYTF.

This clonotype is deemed large. CDR3 sequence reads: CASSPRRTDRYGYTF. CDR3 DNA: TGTGCCAGCAGTCCCCGCCGGACAGACCGTTATGGCTACACCTTC. The chain employs TRBV12-3 or TRBV12-4 and TRBJ1-2; tentatively, D is TRBD1 (6 bases). V dropped 5 bases and J dropped 5 bases, with 18 bases sitting between them. The CDR3 is made up of 15 amino acids.

This clonotype counts as large. This chain uses TRBV12-3 or TRBV12-4 with TRBJ1-2; 8 bases agree with TRBD1. This CDR3 region has 14 residues. With V trimmed by 4 bases and J by 7 bases, 8 bases remained unmatched. CDR3 bases: TGTGCCAGCAGTTATTCCGGGACAGGCCCTGGCTACACCTTC. This translates into CASSYSGTGPGYTF.

The chain combines TRBV12-3 or TRBV12-4 with TRBJ1-2, with 9 bases identical to TRBD1. This CDR3 is 12 amino acids long. The V segment lost 6 bases and the J segment 7 bases; nucleotides outside the gene matches: 3. The DNA of the CDR3 is TGTGCCAGCAGATGGGACAGGGTTGGCTACACCTTC. Amino acid sequence: CASRWDRVGYTF.

By share, this clonotype ranks as large (0.1 to 1%). The chain has TRBV12-3 or TRBV12-4 and TRBJ1-2; D unresolved. The CDR3 sequence is 11 residues long. Between the trimmed V and J ends, which lost 7 bases and 2 bases, there was a span of 5 bases. The CDR3 DNA reads as TGTGCCAGCAAGGAGAACTATGGCTACACCTTC. Translation gives CASKENYGYTF.

Judged by abundance, this clonotype is medium-sized. The chain recombines TRBV12-3 or TRBV12-4 with TRBJ1-2; the D is unclear. The CDR3 sequence is 15 residues long. Trimming left V 4 bases short and J 6 bases short, with 18 bases between. The CDR3 spells CASSWRYYSQDGYTF. The CDR3 coding sequence is TGTGCCAGCAGTTGGCGTTATTACTCTCAAGATGGCTACACCTTC.

By share, this clonotype counts as large. The chain recombines TRBV12-3 or TRBV12-4 with TRBJ1-2; a possible D gene is TRBD1 (6 bases). The CDR3 has 16 residues. Deletions cut 7 bases from V and 7 bases from J, with 25 bases between. CDR3 in DNA: TGTGCCAGCACCGCCATGCCTTTGACAGGAACCGCTGGCTACACCTTC. Amino acids: CASTAMPLTGTAGYTF.

This clonotype qualifies as large (0.1 to 1%). V and J are TRBV12-3 or TRBV12-4 and TRBJ1-2; D is uncertain. Trimming left V 3 bases short and J 4 bases short, with 15 bases between. The CDR3 is made up of 15 amino acids. Here the CDR3 reads CASSFRQFRSYGYTF. CDR3 nucleotide sequence: TGTGCCAGCAGTTTTAGGCAGTTCCGCAGCTATGGCTACACCTTC.

Sample share makes this clonotype large. The rearrangement links TRBV12-3 or TRBV12-4 to TRBJ1-2; possibly TRBD1 for D (6 bases). This CDR3 has 13 amino acids. Trimming removed 6 bases from V and 4 bases from J, with 12 bases in between. As DNA, the CDR3 is TGTGCCAGCAGCCACGGACAGTCCTATGGCTACACCTTC. Translation gives CASSHGQSYGYTF.

The V gene is TRBV12-3 or TRBV12-4, the J gene TRBJ1-2; D may be TRBD1 (5 bases). The V end was cut by 2 bases, the J end by 2 bases, with 6 bases between. The CDR3 is made up of 13 amino acids. CDR3 in amino acids: CASSLRQNYGYTF. In nucleotides, the CDR3 is TGTGCCAGCAGTTTACGACAGAACTATGGCTACACCTTC.

This clonotype qualifies as medium-sized. The J gene is TRBJ1-2, the V gene TRBV12-3 or TRBV12-4; 7 bases fit TRBD1. The J segment lost 7 bases and the V segment lost 6 bases, leaving 8 bases of the junction unmatched. The CDR3 runs to 13 residues. The CDR3: CASSPDRVVGYTF. CDR3 bases: TGTGCCAGCAGCCCAGACAGGGTAGTTGGCTACACCTTC.

In its sample, this clonotype ranks as large. The rearrangement uses TRBV12-3 or TRBV12-4 and TRBJ1-2; TRBD1 might be the D (5 bases). The CDR3 runs to 15 residues. The ends were cut back, 6 bases at V and 4 bases at J, with 18 bases in the middle. Here the CDR3 DNA reads TGTGCCAGCAGCCGGGACTCCCGAGGGAGCTATGGCTACACCTTC. Translation: CASSRDSRGSYGYTF.

This clonotype qualifies as medium-sized. The CDR3 carries no conserved terminal phenylalanine or tryptophan, so it likely arises from a read error. The rearrangement uses TRBV12-3 or TRBV12-4 and TRBJ1-2, with 7 positions matching TRBD1. V lost 4 bases, J lost 2 bases, and 10 bases stayed unmatched. The CDR3 contains 16 residues. The DNA for the CDR3 is TGTGCCAGCAGTTGGGGAACAGGGGTGTCGAACTATGGCTACACCCTC. Its protein is CASSWGTGVSNYGYTL.

This clonotype is labeled hyperexpanded (1% or more). The rearrangement joins TRBV12-3 or TRBV12-4 to TRBJ1-2; D is ambiguous. This CDR3 comprises 13 residues. V was shortened by 5 bases and J by 5 bases, with 12 bases between the two germline ends. The CDR3 DNA reads as TGTGCCAGCAGTAGCAGGACCCGGTATGGCTACACCTTC. It specifies CASSSRTRYGYTF.

This clonotype occurred many times. The chain has TRBV12-3 or TRBV12-4 and TRBJ1-2, with unresolved D. There are 12 residues in the CDR3. V was clipped by 3 bases and J by 5 bases, with 7 bases between them. CDR3 loop: CASSFRPYGYTF. The CDR3 DNA follows: TGTGCCAGCAGTTTCCGCCCGTATGGCTACACCTTC.